Shown below are 11 T cell receptor beta chains from a single sample sequenced in a study of blood T cell repertoires in COVID-19. Generated by immunoSEQ multiplex PCR, the TCRdb table keeps only in-frame clones and is missing some. The sample includes approximately 250,000 clones, 70% to 90% of them seen just once. The specimen sequenced was peripheral blood. These receptor sequences come from a man in his forties or fifties with acute or convalescent COVID-19.

This chain connects TRBV5-1 to TRBJ1-2; no reliable D call. The CDR3 is 14 residues long. Trimming took 4 bases from V and 8 from J, leaving 18 bases between them. Per germline, CDR1 SGHRS and CDR2 YFSETQ. The CDR3 here is CASSIRPGGGGYTF. The CDR3 nucleotides read TGCGCCAGCAGCATTCGACCGGGCGGAGGCGGCTACACCTTC.

Remarks on this clone: Other DNA variants within this sample encode the same CDR3. V gene TRBV5-1 combines with J gene TRBJ2-7; perhaps TRBD1 as D (6 bases). The CDR3 sequence is 14 residues long. The germline V gene encodes CDR1 SGHRS and CDR2 YFSETQ. Deletions cut 0 bases from V and 1 base from J, with 8 bases between. Here the CDR3 DNA reads TGCGCCAGCAGCTTGGTAGGGGGATCCTACGAGCAGTACTTC. This sequence encodes CASSLVGGSYEQYF.

The chain employs TRBV14 and TRBJ1-6; 8 nucleotides line up with TRBD1. In germline, CDR1 is SGHDN, CDR2 FVKESK. This CDR3 region has 19 residues. V lost 4 bases, J lost 10 bases, and 21 bases stayed unmatched. CDR3: CASSPISIKYTGGKSPLHF. CDR3 in DNA: TGTGCCAGCAGCCCGATCTCTATAAAATATACAGGGGGGAAGTCACCCCTCCACTTT.

The chain employs TRBV29-1 and TRBJ2-1; possible D gene TRBD1, 6 bases. V lost 2 bases and J 4 bases, leaving 6 bases between the germline ends. CDR1 is SQVTM and CDR2 is ANQGSEA in the germline V gene. The CDR3 contains 12 residues. CDR3 bases: TGCAGCGTTGAACAGGGGTACAATGAGCAGTTCTTC. This codes for CSVEQGYNEQFF.

This CDR3 reads CASSLDPPGRNEQFF. CDR3 coding DNA: TGTGCCAGCAGCTTGGACCCCCCTGGGAGAAATGAGCAGTTCTTC. This chain connects TRBV5-4 to TRBJ2-1; D possibly corresponds to TRBD2 (5 bases). Trimming removed 0 bases from V and 7 bases from J, with 14 bases in between. The CDR3 runs to 15 residues. The germline CDR1 and CDR2 sequences are SGHNT and YYREEE (reference sequence).

Comments on this clone: Other DNA sequences within the sample encode an identical CDR3. The chain joins TRBV5-1 to TRBJ2-3; 8 bases align to TRBD2. Germline V gene sequence: CDR1 SGHRS, CDR2 YFSETQ. Unmatched junction bases numbered 7, after V lost 3 bases and J lost 1 base. The CDR3 sequence is 16 residues long. CDR3: CASSWGPGGRTDTQYF. The CDR3 DNA is TGCGCCAGCAGCTGGGGTCCGGGGGGGCGCACAGATACGCAGTATTTT. Supplemented by reference TRBV5-1 and TRBJ2-3, the full variable domain reads KAGVTQTPRYLIKTRGQQVTLSCSPISGHRSVSWYQQTPGQGLQFLFEYFSETQRNKGNFPGRFSGRQFSNSRSEMNVSTLELGDSALYLCASSWGPGGRTDTQYFGPGTRLTVL.

The chain couples TRBV28 to TRBJ2-7; D is perhaps TRBD1 (6 bases). The CDR3 extends over 14 amino acids. The germline V gene encodes CDR1 MDHEN and CDR2 SYDVKM. V was cut by 6 bases and J by 0 bases, with 12 bases left in between. CDR3 amino acids: CASRKHRDSYEQYF. In DNA, the CDR3 is TGTGCCAGCAGAAAACACAGGGACTCCTACGAGCAGTACTTC.

J is TRBJ1-2 and V is TRBV12-3 or TRBV12-4, with no clear D. CDR3 length: 13 amino acids. Deletions cut 2 bases from V and 2 bases from J, with 6 bases between. CDR3 nucleotide sequence: TGTGCCAGCAGTTTAATCTCCAACTATGGCTACACCTTC. This gives the protein CASSLISNYGYTF.

Worth noting for this clone: In the same sample, other DNA sequences code for this CDR3. This chain joins TRBV3-1 (or the pseudogene TRBV3-2) and TRBJ2-3; D is unclear. The CDR3 covers 13 residues. Germline V gene lookup returns CDR1 LGHDT and CDR2 YNNKEL (reference sequence). The germline V and J ends were trimmed by 4 bases and 6 bases, with 11 bases remaining between them. The CDR3 DNA is TGTGCCAGCAGCCTCCCTGCCGGGGATACGCAGTATTTT. Its translation is CASSLPAGDTQYF.

V gene TRBV30 combines with J gene TRBJ1-5; the D gene is possibly TRBD1 (5 bases). Germline CDR1 reads GTSNPN; CDR2 reads SVGIG (reference sequence). Trimming pared 5 bases from V and 0 bases from J, leaving 14 bases between. This CDR3 region has 15 residues. The CDR3 is CAWGGQGHSNQPQHF. DNA for the CDR3: TGTGCCTGGGGGGGTCAGGGTCATAGCAATCAGCCCCAGCATTTT.

This clone has more than one count but fewer than ten. The genes are TRBV14 and TRBJ2-2, with 9 positions matching TRBD1. The germline V gene has CDR1 SGHDN and CDR2 FVKESK. The CDR3 is made up of 16 amino acids. V dropped 3 bases and J dropped 4; count of bases not matched to a gene: 6. Here the CDR3 DNA reads TGTGCCAGCAGCCAGCCCCGGGACAGGGCCACCGGGGAGCTGTTTTTT. It codes for CASSQPRDRATGELFF.